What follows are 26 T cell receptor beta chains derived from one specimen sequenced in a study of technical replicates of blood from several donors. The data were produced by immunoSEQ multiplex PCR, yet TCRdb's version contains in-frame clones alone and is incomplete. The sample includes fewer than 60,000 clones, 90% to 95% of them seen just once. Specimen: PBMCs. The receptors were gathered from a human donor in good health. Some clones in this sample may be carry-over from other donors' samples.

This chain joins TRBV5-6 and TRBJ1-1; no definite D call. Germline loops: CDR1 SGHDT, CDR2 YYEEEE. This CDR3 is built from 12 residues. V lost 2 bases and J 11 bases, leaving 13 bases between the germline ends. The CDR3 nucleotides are TGTGCCAGCAGCTTAGGAGTAGGTAGTGCTTTCTTT. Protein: CASSLGVGSAFF.

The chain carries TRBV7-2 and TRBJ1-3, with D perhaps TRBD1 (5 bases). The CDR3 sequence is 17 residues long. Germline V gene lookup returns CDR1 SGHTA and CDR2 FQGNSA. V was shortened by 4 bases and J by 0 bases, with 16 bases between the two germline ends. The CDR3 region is CASSSFLTALSGNTIYF. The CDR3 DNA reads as TGTGCCAGCAGCTCCTTCTTGACAGCACTCTCTGGAAACACCATATATTTT.

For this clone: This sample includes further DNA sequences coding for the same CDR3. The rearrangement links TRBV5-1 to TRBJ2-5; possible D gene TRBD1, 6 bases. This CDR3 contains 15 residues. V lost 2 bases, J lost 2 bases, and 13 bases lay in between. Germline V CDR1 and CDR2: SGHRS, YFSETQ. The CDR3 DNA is TGCGCCAGCAGCTTCCCCACAGGGCCTCAAGAGACCCAGTACTTC. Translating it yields CASSFPTGPQETQYF.

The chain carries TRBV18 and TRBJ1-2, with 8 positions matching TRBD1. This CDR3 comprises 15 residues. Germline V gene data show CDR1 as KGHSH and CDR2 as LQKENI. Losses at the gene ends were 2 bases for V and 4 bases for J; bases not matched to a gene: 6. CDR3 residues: CASSPARGPGYGYTF. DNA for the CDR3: TGTGCCAGCTCACCAGCCAGGGGGCCGGGCTATGGCTACACCTTC.

CDR3 sequence reads: CASSLDRYEQYF. In DNA form, the CDR3 reads TGTGCCAGCAGCTTAGACAGATACGAGCAGTACTTC. The chain recombines TRBV11-2 with TRBJ2-7; D not resolved. CDR1 and CDR2 (germline): SGHAT, FQNNGV. The ends were cut back, 0 bases at V and 4 bases at J, with 4 bases in the middle. This CDR3 has 12 amino acids.

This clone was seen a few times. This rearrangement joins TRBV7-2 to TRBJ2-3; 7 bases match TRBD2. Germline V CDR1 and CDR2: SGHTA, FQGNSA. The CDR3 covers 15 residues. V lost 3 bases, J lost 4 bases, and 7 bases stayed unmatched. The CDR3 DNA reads TGTGCCAGCAGCTTTTACGGGGGAGGGGCAGATACGCAGTATTTT. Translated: CASSFYGGGADTQYF.

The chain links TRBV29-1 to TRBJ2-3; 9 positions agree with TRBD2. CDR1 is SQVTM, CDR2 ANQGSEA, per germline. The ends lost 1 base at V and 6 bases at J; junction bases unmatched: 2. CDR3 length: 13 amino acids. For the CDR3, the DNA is TGCAGCGTTGAAGGCGCGGGGGGGGATACGCAGTATTTT. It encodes CSVEGAGGDTQYF.

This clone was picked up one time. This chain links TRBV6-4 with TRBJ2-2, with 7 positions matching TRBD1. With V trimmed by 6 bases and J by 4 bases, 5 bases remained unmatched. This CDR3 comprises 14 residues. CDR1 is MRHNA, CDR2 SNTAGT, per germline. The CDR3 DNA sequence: TGTGCCAGCAGCCCCAGGGGGAGCACCGGGGAGCTGTTTTTT. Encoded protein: CASSPRGSTGELFF.

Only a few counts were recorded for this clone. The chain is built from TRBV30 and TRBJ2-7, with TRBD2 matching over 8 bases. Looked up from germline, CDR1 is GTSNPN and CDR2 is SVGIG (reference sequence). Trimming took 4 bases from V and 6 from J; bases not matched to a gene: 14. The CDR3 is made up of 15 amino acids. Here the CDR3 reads CAWTQKGLAGGEQYF. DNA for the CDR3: TGTGCCTGGACTCAAAAAGGACTAGCTGGGGGCGAGCAGTACTTC.

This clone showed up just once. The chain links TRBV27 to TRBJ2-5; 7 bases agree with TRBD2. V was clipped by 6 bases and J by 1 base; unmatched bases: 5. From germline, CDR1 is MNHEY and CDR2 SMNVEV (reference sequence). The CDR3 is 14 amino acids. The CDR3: CASRIAGIQETQYF. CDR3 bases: TGTGCCAGCAGGATAGCGGGTATCCAAGAGACCCAGTACTTC.

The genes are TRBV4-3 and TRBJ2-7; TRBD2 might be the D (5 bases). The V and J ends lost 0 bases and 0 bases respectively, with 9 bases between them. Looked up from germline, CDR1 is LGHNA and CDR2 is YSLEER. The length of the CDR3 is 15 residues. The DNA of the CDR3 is TGCGCCAGCAGCCAAGAATCTAGCAGCTCCTACGAGCAGTACTTC. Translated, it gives CASSQESSSSYEQYF.

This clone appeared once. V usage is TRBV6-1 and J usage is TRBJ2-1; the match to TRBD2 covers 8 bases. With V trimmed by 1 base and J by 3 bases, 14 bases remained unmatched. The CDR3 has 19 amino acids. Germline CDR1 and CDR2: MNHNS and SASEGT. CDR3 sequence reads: CASSEDLPGAGAFYNEQFF. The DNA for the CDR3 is TGTGCCAGCAGTGAAGATCTGCCGGGAGCGGGAGCCTTCTACAATGAGCAGTTCTTC.

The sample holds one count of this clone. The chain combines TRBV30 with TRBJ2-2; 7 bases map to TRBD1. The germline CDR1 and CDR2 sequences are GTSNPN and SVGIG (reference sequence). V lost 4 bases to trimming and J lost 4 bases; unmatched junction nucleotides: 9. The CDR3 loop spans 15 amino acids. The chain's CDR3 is CAWIISGGRTGELFF. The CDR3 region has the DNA TGTGCCTGGATAATTTCAGGGGGACGCACCGGGGAGCTGTTTTTT.

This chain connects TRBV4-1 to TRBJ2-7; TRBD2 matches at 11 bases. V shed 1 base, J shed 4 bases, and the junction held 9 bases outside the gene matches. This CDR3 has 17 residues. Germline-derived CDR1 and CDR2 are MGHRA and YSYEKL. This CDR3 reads CASSQVSLAGGLYEQYF. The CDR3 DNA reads TGCGCCAGCAGCCAAGTTTCCCTAGCGGGAGGACTGTACGAGCAGTACTTC.

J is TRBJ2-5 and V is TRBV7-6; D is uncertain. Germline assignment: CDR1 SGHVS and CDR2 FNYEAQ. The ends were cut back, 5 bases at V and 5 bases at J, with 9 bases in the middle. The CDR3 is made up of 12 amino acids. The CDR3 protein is CASSPSGETQYF. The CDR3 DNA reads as TGTGCCAGCAGCCCATCCGGGGAGACCCAGTACTTC.

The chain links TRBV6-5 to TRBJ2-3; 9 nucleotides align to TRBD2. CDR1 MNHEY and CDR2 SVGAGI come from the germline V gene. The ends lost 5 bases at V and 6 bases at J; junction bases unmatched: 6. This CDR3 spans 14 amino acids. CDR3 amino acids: CASSPSGGRDTQYF. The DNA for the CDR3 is TGTGCCAGCAGTCCGAGCGGGGGGAGGGATACGCAGTATTTT.

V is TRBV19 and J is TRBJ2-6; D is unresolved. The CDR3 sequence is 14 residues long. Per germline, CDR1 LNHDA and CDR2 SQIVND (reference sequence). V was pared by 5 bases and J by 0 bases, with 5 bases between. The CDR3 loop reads CASSPNSGANVLTF. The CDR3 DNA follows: TGTGCCAGTAGTCCCAACTCTGGGGCCAACGTCCTGACTTTC.

In DNA, the CDR3 is TGCGCCAGCAGCTCCGGGTCTTTCCAGGGGATCAATGAGCAGTTCTTC. Protein: CASSSGSFQGINEQFF. The V call is TRBV5-1, the J call TRBJ2-1, with D possibly being TRBD1 (6 bases). V gave up 3 bases and J gave up 6 bases, with 19 bases separating them. CDR1 SGHRS and CDR2 YFSETQ come from the germline V gene. The CDR3 sequence is 16 residues long.

CDR3 DNA: TGTGCCAGCAGAAAGTCCTCGGGTACGCAGTATTTT. Translating it yields CASRKSSGTQYF. The gene calls are TRBV6-5 and TRBJ2-3; D gene ambiguous. Germline CDR1 is MNHEY and CDR2 is SVGAGI. CDR3 length equals 12 residues. Trimming stripped 6 bases from V and 8 bases from J, with 12 bases between.

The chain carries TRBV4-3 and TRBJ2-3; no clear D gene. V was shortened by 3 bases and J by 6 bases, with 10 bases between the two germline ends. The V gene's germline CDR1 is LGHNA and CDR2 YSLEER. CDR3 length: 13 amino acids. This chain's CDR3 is CASSHPPVDTQYF. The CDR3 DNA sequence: TGCGCCAGCAGCCACCCTCCAGTGGATACGCAGTATTTT.

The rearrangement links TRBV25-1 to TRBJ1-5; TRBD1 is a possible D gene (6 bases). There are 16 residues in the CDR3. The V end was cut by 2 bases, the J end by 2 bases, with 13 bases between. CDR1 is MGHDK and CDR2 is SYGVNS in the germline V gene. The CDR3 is CASSEPWDNGNQPQHF. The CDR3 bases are TGTGCCAGCAGTGAACCCTGGGACAACGGCAATCAGCCCCAGCATTTT.

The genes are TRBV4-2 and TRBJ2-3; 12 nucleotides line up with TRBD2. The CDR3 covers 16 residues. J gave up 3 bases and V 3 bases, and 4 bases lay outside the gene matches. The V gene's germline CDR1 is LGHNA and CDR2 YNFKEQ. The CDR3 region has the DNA TGTGCCAGCAGCCAGGGCACTAGCGGGGGGACAGATACGCAGTATTTT. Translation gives CASSQGTSGGTDTQYF.

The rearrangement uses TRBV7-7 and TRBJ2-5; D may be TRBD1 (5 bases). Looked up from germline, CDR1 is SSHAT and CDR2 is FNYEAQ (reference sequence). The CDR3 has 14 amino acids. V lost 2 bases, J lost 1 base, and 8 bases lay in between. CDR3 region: CASSLITGQETQYF. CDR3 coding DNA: TGTGCCAGCAGCTTAATAACAGGCCAAGAGACCCAGTACTTC.

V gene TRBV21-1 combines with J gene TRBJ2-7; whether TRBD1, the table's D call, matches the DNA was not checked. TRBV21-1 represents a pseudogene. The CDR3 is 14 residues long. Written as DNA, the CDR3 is TGTGCCAGCACCTCCGGGACAAGGGCCTACGAGCAGTACTTC. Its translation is CASTSGTRAYEQYF.

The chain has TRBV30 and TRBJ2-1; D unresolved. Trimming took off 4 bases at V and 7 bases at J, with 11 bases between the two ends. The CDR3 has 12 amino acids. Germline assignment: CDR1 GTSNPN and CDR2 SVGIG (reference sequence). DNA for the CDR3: TGTGCCTGGACGCTGGCCGGGAATGAGCAGTTCTTC. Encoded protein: CAWTLAGNEQFF. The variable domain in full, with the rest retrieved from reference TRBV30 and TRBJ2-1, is SQTIHQWPATLVQPVGSPLSLECTVEGTSNPNLYWYRQAAGRGLQLLFYSVGIGQISSEVPQNLSASRPQDRQFILSSKKLLLSDSGFYLCAWTLAGNEQFFGPGTRLTVL.

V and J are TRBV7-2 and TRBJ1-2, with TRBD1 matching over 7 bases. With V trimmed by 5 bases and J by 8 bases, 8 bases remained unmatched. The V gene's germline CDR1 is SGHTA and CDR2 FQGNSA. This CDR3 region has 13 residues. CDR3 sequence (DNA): TGTGCCAGCAGCCCGGACAGGCTTTACGGCTACACCTTC. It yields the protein CASSPDRLYGYTF.